This T cell receptor beta chain was recovered during a study of T cell changes during pregnancy in multiple sclerosis. V lost 2 bases to trimming and J lost 8 bases; unmatched junction nucleotides: 7. Germline V gene data show CDR1 as MNHEY and CDR2 as SVGAGI. CDR3 length: 15 amino acids. Repertoires were generated with immunoSEQ multiplex PCR, while TCRdb's copy carries only in-frame clones and drops some. The data hold more than 50,000 clones, with more than 90% observed a single time. The rearrangement uses TRBV6-5 and TRBJ1-1, with 11 bases aligning to TRBD1. The sequences come from peripheral blood, collected after pregnancy. The clonotype was recovered from a female donor in good health, enrolled as a control in a pregnancy study. The CDR3 is CASSYTGTGGSEAFF. The CDR3 nucleotides are TGTGCCAGCAGTTACACAGGGACAGGGGGGTCGGAAGCTTTCTTT.